The next 22 T cell receptor beta chains were all read from a single sample in a study of blood T cell repertoires in COVID-19. Using immunoSEQ multiplex PCR, the repertoire was profiled, and TCRdb retains in-frame clones only, with some absent. The sample consists of around 120,000 clones, about 92% of them appearing once. The sample was peripheral blood. Source of these receptors: a man between 60 and 75 years old with COVID-19, enrolled during active disease.

This rearrangement joins TRBV11-2 to TRBJ2-3, with TRBD2 matching over 8 bases. Germline V lookup: CDR1 SGHAT, CDR2 FQNNGV. Trimming at V came to 2 bases and at J to 5 bases, leaving 6 bases not matched to a gene. The CDR3 spans 15 residues. The CDR3, as DNA: TGTGCCAGCAGCTTAATCCAGCGGGAGCAAGATACGCAGTATTTT. The encoded protein is CASSLIQREQDTQYF.

The CDR3, as DNA: TGTGCCAGCAGTTGGGGGGTTAGCGAGCAGTTCTTC. As protein: CASSWGVSEQFF. This chain links TRBV12-3 or TRBV12-4 with TRBJ2-1; a possible D gene is TRBD2 (6 bases). V was shortened by 4 bases and J by 10 bases, with 11 bases between the two germline ends. The CDR3 is made up of 12 amino acids.

The sample holds one count of this clone. The CDR3 here is CASSLSPGYPQADTQYF. The CDR3 DNA sequence: TGTGCCAGCAGCTTGTCCCCCGGCTACCCTCAGGCAGATACGCAGTATTTT. J is TRBJ2-3 and V is TRBV5-4; no definite D call. The CDR3 has 17 amino acids. Trimming removed 1 base at V and 4 bases at J, with 19 bases between. Germline CDR1 and CDR2: SGHNT and YYREEE (reference sequence).

The chain joins TRBV3-1 (or the pseudogene TRBV3-2) to TRBJ1-1; perhaps TRBD1 as D (5 bases). V was clipped by 4 bases and J by 4 bases, with 16 bases between them. Germline loops: CDR1 LGHDT, CDR2 YNNKEL (reference sequence). The CDR3 covers 15 residues. CDR3 region: CASSPRAARGTEAFF. As DNA, the CDR3 is TGTGCCAGCAGCCCACGGGCTGCAAGGGGCACTGAAGCTTTCTTT.

This rearrangement joins TRBV28 to TRBJ2-1, with 14 bases fitting TRBD2. V lost 4 bases to trimming and J lost 8 bases; unmatched junction nucleotides: 7. Looked up from germline, CDR1 is MDHEN and CDR2 is SYDVKM. The CDR3 is 16 residues long. The CDR3 DNA reads as TGTGCCAGCAGTTCGACCGGGACTAGCGGGAGCGATGAGCAGTTCTTC. This gives the protein CASSSTGTSGSDEQFF.

V and J are TRBV18 and TRBJ1-1, with a weak D call TRBD1 (6 bases). Per the germline V gene, CDR1 is KGHSH and CDR2 is LQKENI. CDR3 length: 15 amino acids. Trimming pared 3 bases from V and 4 bases from J, leaving 15 bases between. CDR3 protein: CASSPTGSRSTEAFF. In DNA, the CDR3 is TGTGCCAGCTCACCGACAGGATCTCGGAGCACTGAAGCTTTCTTT.

The chain is built from TRBV3-1 (or the pseudogene TRBV3-2) and TRBJ2-1; D unclear. The CDR3 length is 11 residues. CDR1 and CDR2 from the germline V gene are LGHDT and YNNKEL (reference sequence). The V end was cut by 3 bases, the J end by 6 bases, with 3 bases between. This chain's CDR3 is CASSHINEQFF. CDR3 DNA sequence: TGTGCCAGCAGCCACATCAATGAGCAGTTCTTC.

The CDR3 nucleotides read TGTGCCAGCAGCTCGACAGGGACCAACTATGGCTACACCTTC. Protein sequence: CASSSTGTNYGYTF. The chain carries TRBV5-5 and TRBJ1-2; TRBD1 aligns across 7 bases. Per the germline V gene, CDR1 is SGHKS and CDR2 is YYEKEE (reference sequence). The length of the CDR3 is 14 residues. V gave up 3 bases and J gave up 2 bases; unmatched junction bases: 4.

The chain has TRBV11-2 and TRBJ2-7; possibly TRBD1 for D (6 bases). The CDR3 contains 18 residues. The germline V and J ends were trimmed by 10 bases and 2 bases, with 30 bases remaining between them. Germline values: CDR1 SGHAT, CDR2 FQNNGV. The CDR3 nucleotides read TGTGCCATCACAGCTTATCGGTTGGACAGACATGGGCCCTACGAGCAGTACTTC. Protein product: CAITAYRLDRHGPYEQYF.

This chain uses TRBV12-5 with TRBJ1-4, with D possibly matching TRBD1 (6 bases). This CDR3 region has 15 residues. V was trimmed by 0 bases and J by 7 bases, leaving 12 bases between them. The germline CDR1 and CDR2 sequences are LGHNT and FRNRAP. The CDR3 reads CASGLVLDRSEKLFF. The CDR3 region has the DNA TGTGCTAGTGGTTTGGTACTAGACAGGTCTGAAAAACTGTTTTTT. The full variable domain, completed using reference TRBV12-5 and TRBJ1-4, is DARVTQTPRHKVTEMGQEVTMRCQPILGHNTVFWYRQTMMQGLELLAYFRNRAPLDDSGMPKDRFSAEMPDATLATLKIQPSEPRDSAVYFCASGLVLDRSEKLFFGSGTQLSVL.

The gene calls are TRBV5-8 and TRBJ1-3; D not resolved. Looked up from germline, CDR1 is SGHTS and CDR2 is YDEGEE. The CDR3 covers 15 residues. Between the trimmed V and J ends, which lost 0 bases and 0 bases, there was a span of 7 bases. In DNA, the CDR3 is TGTGCCAGCAGCTTGGAAACAAGCTCTGGAAACACCATATATTTT. Encoded protein: CASSLETSSGNTIYF.

V is TRBV5-1 and J is TRBJ2-1, with 7 bases lining up with TRBD2. The CDR3 loop spans 15 amino acids. J gave up 5 bases and V 1 base, and 6 bases lay outside the gene matches. Germline V CDR1 and CDR2: SGHRS, YFSETQ. The CDR3 loop is CASSLLRERNNEQFF. CDR3 nucleotides: TGCGCCAGCAGCTTGTTGCGGGAGCGTAACAATGAGCAGTTCTTC. The complete variable domain, with remaining parts taken from reference TRBV5-1 and TRBJ2-1, reads KAGVTQTPRYLIKTRGQQVTLSCSPISGHRSVSWYQQTPGQGLQFLFEYFSETQRNKGNFPGRFSGRQFSNSRSEMNVSTLELGDSALYLCASSLLRERNNEQFFGPGTRLTVL.

The V and J genes are TRBV4-1 and TRBJ2-1; 8 positions match TRBD2. The CDR3 has 17 residues. CDR1 is MGHRA, CDR2 YSYEKL, per germline. The ends lost 4 bases at V and 6 bases at J; junction bases unmatched: 14. CDR3 residues: CASSRYYEGTSINEQFF. The CDR3 bases are TGCGCCAGCAGCCGCTACTACGAAGGGACTAGTATCAATGAGCAGTTCTTC.

V gene TRBV24-1 combines with J gene TRBJ2-5; D remains unclear. Germline values: CDR1 KGHDR, CDR2 SFDVKD. This CDR3 spans 13 amino acids. Trimming left V 5 bases short and J 4 bases short, with 10 bases between. The CDR3: CATSALEIETQYF. CDR3 nucleotides: TGTGCCACCAGTGCCCTAGAAATAGAGACCCAGTACTTC.

The chain is built from TRBV3-1 (or the pseudogene TRBV3-2) and TRBJ2-2; 8 positions agree with TRBD2. With V trimmed by 9 bases and J by 3 bases, 6 bases remained unmatched. This CDR3 has 14 residues. Germline CDR1 LGHDT, CDR2 YNNKEL (reference sequence). The CDR3 protein is CASWASGYTGELFF. In DNA, the CDR3 is TGTGCCAGTTGGGCTAGCGGGTACACCGGGGAGCTGTTTTTT.

V usage is TRBV6-1 and J usage is TRBJ1-4; D is possibly TRBD1 (5 bases). Germline V gene lookup returns CDR1 MNHNS and CDR2 SASEGT. There are 19 residues in the CDR3. Trimming shortened V by 2 bases and J by 3 bases, and 22 bases separated the two germline ends. The CDR3 sequence: CASSEPRGGASGANEKLFF. CDR3 coding DNA: TGTGCCAGCAGTGAACCCCGGGGAGGGGCTAGTGGGGCTAATGAAAAACTGTTTTTT.

A single count supports this clone. This chain joins TRBV19 and TRBJ1-3; 7 bases align to TRBD1. The CDR3 runs to 17 residues. Germline V gene lookup returns CDR1 LNHDA and CDR2 SQIVND (reference sequence). J lost 0 bases, V lost 2 bases, and 7 bases had no gene match. CDR3 sequence reads: CASSIYAGGSSGNTIYF. The CDR3 nucleotides read TGTGCCAGTAGTATATATGCAGGGGGTAGCTCTGGAAACACCATATATTTT.

The CDR3 nucleotides read TGTGCCTGGAGTTACCCAGGACAGAAAGGCTACACCTTC. This translates into CAWSYPGQKGYTF. The V gene is TRBV30, the J gene TRBJ1-2; TRBD1 is a possible D gene (6 bases). This CDR3 spans 13 amino acids. Between the trimmed V and J ends, which lost 2 bases and 8 bases, there was a span of 15 bases. Germline V lookup: CDR1 GTSNPN, CDR2 SVGIG (reference sequence). The entire variable domain, with the rest obtained from reference TRBV30 and TRBJ1-2, is as follows: SQTIHQWPATLVQPVGSPLSLECTVEGTSNPNLYWYRQAAGRGLQLLFYSVGIGQISSEVPQNLSASRPQDRQFILSSKKLLLSDSGFYLCAWSYPGQKGYTFGSGTRLTVV.

This chain links TRBV10-1 with TRBJ2-1; D possibly corresponds to TRBD2 (7 bases). This CDR3 is 14 amino acids long. Per germline, CDR1 WNHNN and CDR2 SYGVQD (reference sequence). V was pared by 0 bases and J by 8 bases, with 11 bases between. The CDR3 coding sequence is TGCGCCAGCAGTGAGTCGGCGGGGGCCGATGAGCAGTTCTTC. Amino acid sequence: CASSESAGADEQFF.

This clone has just one count. The chain employs TRBV24-1 and TRBJ1-1, with 9 bases fitting TRBD1. Per germline, CDR1 KGHDR and CDR2 SFDVKD. This CDR3 has 14 amino acids. V was pared by 6 bases and J by 2 bases, with 3 bases of the junction left unmatched. The CDR3 sequence: CATSTGGSNTEAFF. For the CDR3, the DNA is TGTGCCACCAGTACAGGGGGCTCTAACACTGAAGCTTTCTTT.

This chain connects TRBV3-1 (or the pseudogene TRBV3-2) to TRBJ1-2; D possibly corresponds to TRBD1 (5 bases). The CDR3 extends over 16 amino acids. Trimming stripped 3 bases from V and 1 base from J, with 15 bases between. From germline, CDR1 is LGHDT and CDR2 YNNKEL (reference sequence). Here the CDR3 DNA reads TGTGCCAGCAGCCACCTCGGGCAGGGCTTTAACTATGGCTACACCTTC. Translating it yields CASSHLGQGFNYGYTF.

The chain recombines TRBV9 with TRBJ2-7, with a weak D call TRBD1 (7 bases). CDR3 length equals 13 residues. From germline, CDR1 is SGDLS and CDR2 YYNGEE. V gave up 2 bases and J gave up 6 bases, with 12 bases separating them. CDR3 DNA: TGTGCCAGCAGCGTTGGGACAGCGGGCGAGCAGTACTTC. Translated: CASSVGTAGEQYF.